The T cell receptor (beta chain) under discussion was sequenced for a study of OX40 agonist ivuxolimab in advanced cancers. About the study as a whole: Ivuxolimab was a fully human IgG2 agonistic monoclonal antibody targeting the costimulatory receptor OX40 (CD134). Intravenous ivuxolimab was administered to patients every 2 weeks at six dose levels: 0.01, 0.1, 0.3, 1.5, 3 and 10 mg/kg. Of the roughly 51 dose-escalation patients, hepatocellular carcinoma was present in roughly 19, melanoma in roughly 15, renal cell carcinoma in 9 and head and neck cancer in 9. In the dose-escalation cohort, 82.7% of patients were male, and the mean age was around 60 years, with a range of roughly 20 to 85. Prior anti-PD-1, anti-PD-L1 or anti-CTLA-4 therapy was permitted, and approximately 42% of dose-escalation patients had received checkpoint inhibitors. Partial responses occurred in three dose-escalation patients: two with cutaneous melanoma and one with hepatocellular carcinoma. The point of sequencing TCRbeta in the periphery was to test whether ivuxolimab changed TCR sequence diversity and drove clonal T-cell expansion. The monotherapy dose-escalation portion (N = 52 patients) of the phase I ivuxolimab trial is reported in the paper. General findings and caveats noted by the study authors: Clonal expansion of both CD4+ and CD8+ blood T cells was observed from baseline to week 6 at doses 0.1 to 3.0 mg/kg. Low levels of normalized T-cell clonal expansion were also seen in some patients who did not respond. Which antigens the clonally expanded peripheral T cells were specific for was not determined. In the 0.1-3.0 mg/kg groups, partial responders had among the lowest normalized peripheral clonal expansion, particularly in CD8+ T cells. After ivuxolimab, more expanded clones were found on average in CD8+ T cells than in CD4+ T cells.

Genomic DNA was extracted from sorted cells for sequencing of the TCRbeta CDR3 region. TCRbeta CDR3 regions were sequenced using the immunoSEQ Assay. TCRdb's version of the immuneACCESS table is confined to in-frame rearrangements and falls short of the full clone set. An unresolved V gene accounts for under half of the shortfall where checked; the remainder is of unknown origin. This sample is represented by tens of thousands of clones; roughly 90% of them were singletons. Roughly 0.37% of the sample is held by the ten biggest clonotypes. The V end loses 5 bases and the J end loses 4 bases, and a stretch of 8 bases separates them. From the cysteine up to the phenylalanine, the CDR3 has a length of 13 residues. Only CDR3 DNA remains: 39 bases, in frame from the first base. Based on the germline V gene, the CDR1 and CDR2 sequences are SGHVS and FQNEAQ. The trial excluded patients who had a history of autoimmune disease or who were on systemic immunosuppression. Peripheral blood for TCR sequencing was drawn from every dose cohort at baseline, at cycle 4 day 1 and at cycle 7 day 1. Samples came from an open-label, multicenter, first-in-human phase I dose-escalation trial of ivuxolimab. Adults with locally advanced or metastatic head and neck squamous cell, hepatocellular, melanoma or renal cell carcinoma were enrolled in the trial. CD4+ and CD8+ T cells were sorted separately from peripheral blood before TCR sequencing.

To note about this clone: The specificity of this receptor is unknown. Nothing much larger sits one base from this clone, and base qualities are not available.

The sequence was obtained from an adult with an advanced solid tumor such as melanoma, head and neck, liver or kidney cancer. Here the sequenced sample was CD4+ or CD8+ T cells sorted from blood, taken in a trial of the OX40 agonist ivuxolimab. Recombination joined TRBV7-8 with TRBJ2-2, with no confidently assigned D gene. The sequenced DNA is TGTGCCAGCAGCCCCGATGGCACCGGGGAGCTGTTTTTT. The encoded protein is CASSPDGTGELFF.